This T cell receptor beta chain was observed in a study of blood T cell repertoires in COVID-19. In the study overall: Acute-phase and convalescent COVID-19 samples originated in the United States, Italy and Spain. In each case, the material was cDNA or gDNA derived from T cells, B-cell-depleted T cells, or PBMCs.

Sequencing used immunoSEQ multiplex PCR; TCRdb keeps in-frame clones, though not all of them. Here the sample spans approximately 100,000 clones, roughly 76% being singletons. Trimming took 2 bases from V and 3 from J, leaving 13 bases between them. The CDR3 is 15 residues long. Germline lookup yields CDR1 LNHNV and CDR2 YYDKDF (reference sequence). The chain has TRBV15 and TRBJ1-2; D remains unclear. The specimen sequenced was peripheral blood. The source is a woman older than 75 with active or convalescent COVID-19. DNA for the CDR3: TGTGCCACCAGCAGACAGGCTGCGGGTCACTATGGCTACACCTTC. Its translation is CATSRQAAGHYGYTF.